This TCR beta chain was profiled in a study of cytomegalovirus exposure and HLA in healthy donors. Points from the study as a whole: In an earlier analysis, most TCR beta V segments were productive about 87% or about 30% of the time. Researchers left out some V segments, among them TRBV6-2 and TRBV6-3, as indistinguishable.

To note about this clone: Its antigen is currently unknown.

Vbeta (60) and Jbeta (13) primers were used in the PCR. Clones were sequenced by immunoSEQ multiplex PCR, and TCRdb holds only the in-frame ones, with some missing. Its clone listing holds some 110,000 clones. The CDR3 totals 16 residues. The germline gives CDR1 MGHDK, CDR2 SYGVNS. The V and J ends lost 1 base and 8 bases, in that order; junction bases with no gene match: 11. The TCR originated in a man between 18 and 35 years old in good health and CMV-seronegative. Sequencing was carried out using PBMCs. V gene TRBV25-1 combines with J gene TRBJ1-2, with 9 bases aligning to TRBD1. The CDR3 spells CASSEWVGTGMNGYTF. In DNA form, the CDR3 reads TGTGCCAGCAGTGAATGGGTGGGGACAGGGATGAACGGCTACACCTTC.